This TCR beta chain is drawn from a study of shared clonotypes between healthy human individuals (dated by TCRdb to 2018 to 2021). A note on the overall study: The cohort included three men and a couple of women between 18 and 49 years of age. For each donor, three plates each were used for CD4 naive and CD4 memory, two plates were used for CD8 naive, and one plate was used for CD8 memory. Each donor's leukapheresis produced roughly between roughly 0.94 and 9.5 billion PBMCs. Different laboratories and diverse techniques were used to prepare libraries and sequence TCR repertoires, to increase sequencing depth and limit assay-specific biases. Blood TCR repertoires of a handful of healthy adults were deeply sequenced to estimate repertoire size and the extent of clonotype sharing between individuals. The paper's findings and limits, for the study overall: Because the study included a small number of donors, the genetic and exposure-history diversity represented was limited. Compared with non-shared clonotypes, clonotypes shared by all four sorted-subset donors had higher generation probabilities. Sharing across a few donors was observed for about 4.8% of naive CD4, 3% to 3.5% of naive CD8, 2% to 2.5% of memory CD4, and roughly 0.4% of memory CD8 clonotypes. Sampling was restricted to blood, and TCR repertoires in tissue are likely to differ from TCR repertoires in blood. Larger estimated clonotype richness was generally found for naive subsets than for memory subsets. Incomplete sequencing was indicated by rarefaction of sorted-subset datasets, despite the large sequencing depth. Pairwise subsampling indicated that sequencing depth was expected to affect the degree of clonotype sharing among donors.

Points on this clone: Its specific antigen is unknown. No much larger clone is present one base from it, and per-base qualities are unavailable.

Using the deep immunoSEQ assay, TCR CDR3 regions were amplified from genomic DNA by multiplex PCR. Extracted genomic DNA from each cell subset was distributed evenly across all wells of several immunoSEQ 96-well plates, and each plate was treated as a replicate. For sorted subsets, each replicate PCR was loaded with 200 ng genomic DNA, equivalent to some 27,000 T cell genomes. Purified libraries were quantified with a Qubit 3.0 fluorometer, sized on a Bioanalyzer 2100, and re-quantified with the KAPA Library Quantification kit. A separate single-read 150-cycle Illumina NextSeq 550 flow cell was used to sequence each immunoSEQ 96-well plate. The paper's data handling went like this. Because the immunoSEQ output held only junctional sequences and lacked quality scores, the filtering could not match the filtering applied to full-length reads. To assign V/J genes and CDR3, sequences were annotated using PyIR, a Python wrapper for IgBLAST v1.9, with IMGT germline references. Any read was removed if the V/J assignment was weak (E-value above 1e-6), the CDR3 was missing, or the read contained stop codons, out-of-frame junctions, or ambiguous translated residues. V3J clonotypes were defined as sequences sharing the same inferred V gene, J gene, and CDR3 amino acid sequence. To compute the percentage overlap between repertoires, the number of shared unique clonotypes was divided by the size of the smaller repertoire. Three approaches were used to assess repertoire richness: RTK rarefaction, the Chao1 estimator, and Recon v2.1 estimates of unobserved clonotypes. OLGA was used to compute generation probabilities for all TCRbeta clonotypes that the gDNA method yielded from a few donors. TCRdb's version of the immuneACCESS table is confined to in-frame rearrangements and falls short of the full clone set. An unresolved V gene accounts for under half of the shortfall where checked; the remainder is of unknown origin. That table furnishes V, J and clone size, whereas the DNA furnished D and trimming. The sample includes about 2.2 million clones, with approximately 94% observed a single time. The top ten hold under 2% of the sample.

The CDR3 goes from the cysteine to the phenylalanine over 14 residues. The sequence is cut down to CDR3 DNA, 42 bases in frame from base 1. The germline V gene (reference sequence) specifies MNHEY as CDR1 and SMNVEV as CDR2. Compared with germline, V lacks 4 bases and J lacks 1 base; bases without a gene match: 0. CD8 naive samples consisted of CD45RO-negative cells that were positively selected for CCR7, yielding a CD45RA+CCR7+ population without TemRA cells. The donors were healthy, HIV-negative adults who had no recently reported acute infections or vaccinations. Every donor was a Caucasian adult living in Nashville, Tennessee, USA. Blood was obtained by leukapheresis, after which PBMCs were separated by Ficoll-Histopaque density gradient centrifugation and cryopreserved in liquid nitrogen vapor phase. Purity and quantity of every magnetically sorted T cell population were checked by analytical flow cytometry. Genomic DNA was isolated from each sorted fraction and quantified by UV absorbance on a Nanodrop 2000c.

The sequence derives from a man between 18 and 29 years old in good health. Some clones in this sample may be carry-over from other donors' samples. The chain is made from TRBV27 and TRBJ2-2, with 7 bases matching TRBD1. The specimen sequenced was naive CD8+ T cells from PBMCs. Sample cell subset or site, as interpreted from the label and publication: CD45RA+CCR7+. Read as DNA, the sequence is TGTGCCAGCAGTTGGGACAGGAACACCGGGGAGCTGTTTTTT. Translated, this is CASSWDRNTGELFF.